These 26 T cell receptor beta chains share one sample of origin, sequenced in a study of response to subunit inactivated influenza vaccine. From the RT-PCR reads, TCRdb called clonotypes with MiXCR, one entry per CDR3 protein. Among roughly 760,000 distinct CDR3 sequences listed, 21% were seen once. Sequences were derived from PBMCs from blood, sampled 5 days after vaccination. These receptors all come from a man aged 45-65 years who received an inactivated influenza vaccine.

This chain connects TRBV24-1 to TRBJ2-1; 9 nucleotides agree with TRBD2. This CDR3 contains 16 residues. The trim removed 2 bases at V and 3 bases at J, leaving 4 bases unmatched. The germline gives CDR1 KGHDR, CDR2 SFDVKD. The CDR3 nucleotides are TGTGCCACCAGTGATTCCGGGACTAGCAACTACAATGAGCAGTTCTTC. Protein: CATSDSGTSNYNEQFF.

The V gene is TRBV12-3 or TRBV12-4, the J gene TRBJ2-1; D is uncertain. The CDR3 totals 12 residues. The V gene lost 4 bases and the J gene lost 10 bases, with 11 bases spanning the gap. CDR3 in DNA: TGTGCCAGCAGTTCCTGGGGTAACGAGCAGTTCTTC. It encodes CASSSWGNEQFF.

This clonotype was seen repeatedly, ten times or more. V and J are TRBV11-2 and TRBJ2-3; 10 bases map to TRBD2. The CDR3 extends over 18 amino acids. Germline V gene sequence: CDR1 SGHAT, CDR2 FQNNGV. Losses at the gene ends were 0 bases for V and 4 bases for J; bases not matched to a gene: 10. For the CDR3, the DNA is TGTGCCAGCAGCTTAGATACCCTAGCGGGAGATAGCGCAGATACGCAGTATTTT. Protein product: CASSLDTLAGDSADTQYF.

The chain couples TRBV30 to TRBJ2-7; possibly TRBD1 or TRBD2 for D (5 bases each). V was pared by 4 bases and J by 7 bases, with 20 bases between. Germline values: CDR1 GTSNPN, CDR2 SVGIG (reference sequence). There are 14 residues in the CDR3. The CDR3 here is CAWTRGTAGGEQYF. The DNA for the CDR3 is TGTGCCTGGACCCGAGGGACGGCTGGTGGAGAGCAGTACTTC.

This clonotype appeared a few times. The rearrangement joins TRBV28 to TRBJ2-5; 7 bases line up with TRBD1. Germline trimming cut 4 bases from V and 1 base from J; bases unmatched to any gene: 12. Germline values: CDR1 MDHEN, CDR2 SYDVKM. The CDR3 sequence is 17 residues long. CDR3 nucleotides: TGTGCCAGCAGTTCACACATACAGGGGCTGAGCCAAGAGACCCAGTACTTC. It yields the protein CASSSHIQGLSQETQYF.

This clonotype was recorded a few times. This chain uses TRBV9 with TRBJ2-7; TRBD2 is a possible D gene (5 bases). V was pared by 4 bases and J by 1 base, with 15 bases between. CDR3 length: 15 amino acids. Germline V gene data show CDR1 as SGDLS and CDR2 as YYNGEE. The CDR3 here is CASSPRGAWSYEQYF. In DNA form, the CDR3 reads TGTGCCAGCAGCCCCCGGGGAGCTTGGTCCTACGAGCAGTACTTC.

This clonotype has a count of ten or more. The chain is built from TRBV3-1 and TRBJ2-1; no reliable D call. This CDR3 comprises 11 residues. Germline lookup yields CDR1 LGHDT and CDR2 YNNKEL (reference sequence). With 0 bases removed from V and 13 bases from J, the gap between germline ends came to 7 bases. The CDR3 sequence: CASSQDLGQFF. CDR3 in DNA: TGTGCCAGCAGCCAAGATCTTGGCCAGTTCTTC.

This clonotype was counted between two and nine times. The chain has TRBV5-1 and TRBJ2-6; the D is unclear. In germline, CDR1 is SGHRS, CDR2 YFSETQ. The V gene lost 5 bases and the J gene lost 0 bases, with 12 bases spanning the gap. The CDR3 is made up of 16 amino acids. CDR3 DNA sequence: TGCGCCAGCAGGACGGACGGGCTCTCTGGGGCCAACGTCCTGACTTTC. Protein product: CASRTDGLSGANVLTF. The complete variable domain, with remaining parts taken from reference TRBV5-1 and TRBJ2-6, reads KAGVTQTPRYLIKTRGQQVTLSCSPISGHRSVSWYQQTPGQGLQFLFEYFSETQRNKGNFPGRFSGRQFSNSRSEMNVSTLELGDSALYLCASRTDGLSGANVLTFGAGSRLTVL.

This clonotype has a handful of counts. An end of the junction does not agree with germline; a read error may underlie this. V is TRBV3-1 and J is TRBJ2-1; D may match TRBD1 or TRBD2 (5 bases each). The CDR3 length is 14 residues. In germline, CDR1 is LGHDT, CDR2 YNNKEL (reference sequence). The CDR3 region is CTSSQKRGVNEQFF. DNA of the CDR3: TGTACCAGCAGCCAAAAGAGAGGGGTCAATGAGCAGTTCTTC.

This clonotype was seen a few times. The rearrangement uses TRBV2 and TRBJ1-1; possible D gene TRBD1, 6 bases. V was trimmed by 5 bases and J by 0 bases, leaving 19 bases between them. CDR3 length equals 17 residues. Germline values: CDR1 SNHLY, CDR2 FYNNEI. The CDR3 spells CASSLLDGQRMNTEAFF. The CDR3 DNA sequence: TGTGCCAGCAGTCTCCTCGACGGACAGAGAATGAACACTGAAGCTTTCTTT.

This clonotype was detected only a few times. CDR3 sequence: CASSDYTGYGYTF. In DNA form, the CDR3 reads TGTGCCAGCAGTGATTATACCGGCTATGGCTACACCTTC. The J gene is TRBJ1-2, the V gene TRBV25-1; no clear D. The CDR3 is 13 residues long. Trimming stripped 3 bases from V and 4 bases from J, with 9 bases between. Germline CDR1 is MGHDK and CDR2 is SYGVNS.

J is TRBJ2-3 and V is TRBV21-1; the table's D call, TRBD1, was not checked against the DNA. TRBV21-1 is a pseudogene segment. The CDR3 is made up of 21 amino acids. The CDR3 nucleotides read TGTGCCAGCAGCAAAGCCTACTCAGGGGGCCTGGAACACCTTAGCACAGATACGCAGTATTTT. This codes for CASSKAYSGGLEHLSTDTQYF.

This sequence joins TRBV6-1 and TRBJ2-5; weak D call: TRBD2 (5 bases). Trimming took off 9 bases at V and 5 bases at J, with 16 bases between the two ends. Germline V lookup: CDR1 MNHNS, CDR2 SASEGT. This CDR3 region has 13 residues. CDR3 in DNA: TGTGCCAGGCCTTCAGGAGGAAGGGAGACCCAGTACTTC. It encodes CARPSGGRETQYF.

The CDR3 DNA is TGTGCCACCAGTTGGGACTACCAAACCCAGTACTTC. Translated, it gives CATSWDYQTQYF. This chain links TRBV15 with TRBJ2-5; TRBD2 agrees at 7 bases. Trimming removed 6 bases from V and 8 bases from J; junction bases left unmatched: 6. Germline V gives CDR1 LNHNV, CDR2 YYDKDF (reference sequence). The CDR3 extends over 12 amino acids.

The rearrangement links TRBV27 to TRBJ2-3, with TRBD2 matching over 11 bases. This CDR3 contains 18 residues. CDR1 and CDR2 (germline): MNHEY, SMNVEV (reference sequence). V was clipped by 2 bases and J by 4 bases; unmatched bases: 11. CDR3 nucleotide sequence: TGTGCCAGCAGTTTACCCCCCCTGACTAGCGGGGTGGCAGATACGCAGTATTTT. Encoded protein: CASSLPPLTSGVADTQYF.

The rearrangement links TRBV12-3 or TRBV12-4 to TRBJ1-5; D not resolved. V lost 0 bases, J lost 4 bases, and 7 bases lay in between. This CDR3 is 14 amino acids long. CDR3 loop: CASSLAQSNQPQHF. The CDR3 DNA reads as TGTGCCAGCAGTTTAGCCCAGTCTAATCAGCCCCAGCATTTT.

In this sample, this clonotype turned up a few times. The chain links TRBV7-2 to TRBJ2-2; 7 bases fit TRBD2. The CDR3 runs to 14 residues. Germline-derived CDR1 and CDR2 are SGHTA and FQGNSA. With V trimmed by 0 bases and J by 6 bases, 1 base remained unmatched. The CDR3 DNA is TGTGCCAGCAGCTTAGCGGGAGGGTCCGGGGAGCTGTTTTTT. It encodes CASSLAGGSGELFF.

The V gene is TRBV6-6, the J gene TRBJ1-2, with D hard to call. Trimming removed 2 bases at V and 5 bases at J, with 9 bases between. Germline values: CDR1 MNHNY, CDR2 SVGAGI (reference sequence). The CDR3 extends over 13 amino acids. In nucleotides, the CDR3 is TGTGCCAGCAGTTACACCGACGGATATGGCTACACCTTC. It translates to CASSYTDGYGYTF.

This chain uses TRBV18 with TRBJ1-1; TRBD1 matches at 8 bases. The germline V gene encodes CDR1 KGHSH and CDR2 LQKENI. The CDR3 has 14 residues. The J segment lost 4 bases and the V segment lost 5 bases, leaving 6 bases of the junction unmatched. CDR3 sequence reads: CASSGQGASTEAFF. In DNA, the CDR3 is TGTGCCAGCTCAGGACAGGGCGCAAGCACTGAAGCTTTCTTT. Full variable domain (rest looked up from reference TRBV18 and TRBJ1-1): NAGVMQNPRHLVRRRGQEARLRCSPMKGHSHVYWYRQLPEEGLKFMVYLQKENIIDESGMPKERFSAEFPKEGPSILRIQQVVRGDSAAYFCASSGQGASTEAFFGQGTRLTVV.

V is TRBV5-1 and J is TRBJ2-3; perhaps TRBD2 as D (6 bases). Trimming stripped 5 bases from V and 2 bases from J, with 12 bases between. The length of the CDR3 is 14 residues. From germline, CDR1 is SGHRS and CDR2 YFSETQ. CDR3 DNA sequence: TGCGCCAGCAGTACGGCGGGGACCACAGATACGCAGTATTTT. Encoded protein: CASSTAGTTDTQYF.

Here the CDR3 reads CASSRLAGFGTGGTLAKNIQYF. CDR3 in DNA: TGTGCCAGCAGCAGACTAGCGGGATTCGGGACAGGGGGGACTCTAGCCAAAAACATTCAGTACTTC. The chain uses TRBV13 and TRBJ2-4; D tentatively fits TRBD1 or TRBD2 (11 bases each). Germline values: CDR1 PRHDT, CDR2 FYEKMQ (reference sequence). This CDR3 is built from 22 residues. Deletions cut 5 bases from V and 0 bases from J, with 32 bases between.

V usage is TRBV6-4 and J usage is TRBJ2-2; 9 positions match TRBD1. The length of the CDR3 is 14 residues. The V gene end was trimmed by 6 bases and the J gene end by 7 bases; junction bases not matched to a gene: 6. In germline, CDR1 is MRHNA, CDR2 SNTAGT. In DNA, the CDR3 is TGTGCCAGCAGACCGGGGACAGGGAACGGGGAGCTGTTTTTT. This translates into CASRPGTGNGELFF.

The chain links TRBV4-3 to TRBJ2-2; 8 bases line up with TRBD1. The CDR3 contains 16 residues. V shed 0 bases and J 4 bases; nucleotides not matched to a gene: 4. CDR1 and CDR2 from the germline V gene are LGHNA and YSLEER. The CDR3 region has the DNA TGCGCCAGCAGCCAAGAAACAGGGGGGAGCACCGGGGAGCTGTTTTTT. Its protein is CASSQETGGSTGELFF.

Only a few counts were recorded for this clonotype. This rearrangement joins TRBV20-1 to TRBJ2-7, with D possibly matching TRBD2 (7 bases). The germline gives CDR1 DFQATT, CDR2 SNEGSKA (reference sequence). There are 11 residues in the CDR3. CDR3: CGGASGYEQYF. The CDR3 DNA sequence: TGCGGGGGGGCTAGCGGATACGAGCAGTACTTC.

This chain links TRBV5-1 with TRBJ2-1; D might be TRBD2 (7 bases). Germline V gene lookup returns CDR1 SGHRS and CDR2 YFSETQ. The CDR3 has 16 residues. V was shortened by 4 bases and J by 0 bases, with 14 bases between the two germline ends. CDR3 amino acids: CASSPGGLSSYNEQFF. The CDR3, as DNA: TGCGCCAGCAGCCCGGGGGGCCTATCCTCCTACAATGAGCAGTTCTTC.

The table lists this clonotype with a few counts. The V and J genes are TRBV2 and TRBJ2-5; D ambiguous. Per germline, CDR1 SNHLY and CDR2 FYNNEI. The CDR3 runs 14 residues. V lost 6 bases and J lost 3, with 14 bases in between. The CDR3 DNA reads as TGTGCCAGCAGCGGTACACTGGATAAAGAGACCCAGTACTTC. Its translation is CASSGTLDKETQYF.